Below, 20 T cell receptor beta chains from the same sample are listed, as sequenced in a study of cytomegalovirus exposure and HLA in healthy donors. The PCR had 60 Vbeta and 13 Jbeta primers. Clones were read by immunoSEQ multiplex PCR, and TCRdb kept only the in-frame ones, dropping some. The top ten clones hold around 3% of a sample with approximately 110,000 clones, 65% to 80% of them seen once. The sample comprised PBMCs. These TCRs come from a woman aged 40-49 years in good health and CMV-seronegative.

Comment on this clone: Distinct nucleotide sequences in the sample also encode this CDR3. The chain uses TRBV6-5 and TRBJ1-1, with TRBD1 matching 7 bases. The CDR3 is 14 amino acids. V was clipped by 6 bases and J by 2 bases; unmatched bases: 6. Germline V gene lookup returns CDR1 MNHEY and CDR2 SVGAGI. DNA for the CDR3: TGTGCCAGCAGCCCCGGGACAGTAAACACTGAAGCTTTCTTT. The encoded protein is CASSPGTVNTEAFF.

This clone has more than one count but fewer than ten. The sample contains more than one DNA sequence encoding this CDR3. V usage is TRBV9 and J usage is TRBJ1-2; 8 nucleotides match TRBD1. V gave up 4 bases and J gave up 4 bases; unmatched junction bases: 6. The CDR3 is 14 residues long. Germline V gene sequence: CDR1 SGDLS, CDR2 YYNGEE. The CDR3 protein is CASSPGQGSYGYTF. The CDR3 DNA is TGTGCCAGCAGCCCTGGACAGGGTAGCTATGGCTACACCTTC.

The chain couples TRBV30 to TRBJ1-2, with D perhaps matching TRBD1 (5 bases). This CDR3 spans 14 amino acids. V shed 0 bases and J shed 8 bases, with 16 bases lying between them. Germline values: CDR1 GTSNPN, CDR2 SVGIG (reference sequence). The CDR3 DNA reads TGTGCCTGGAGTGTAGACGGGGGACCGGACGGCTACACCTTC. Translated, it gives CAWSVDGGPDGYTF.

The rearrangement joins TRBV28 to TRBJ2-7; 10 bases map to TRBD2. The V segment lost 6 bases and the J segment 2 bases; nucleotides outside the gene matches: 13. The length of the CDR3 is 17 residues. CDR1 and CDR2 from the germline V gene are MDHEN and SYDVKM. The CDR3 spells CASSLAGLAGVTYEQYF. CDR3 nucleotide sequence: TGTGCCAGCAGCCTGGCGGGGCTAGCGGGGGTAACCTACGAGCAGTACTTC.

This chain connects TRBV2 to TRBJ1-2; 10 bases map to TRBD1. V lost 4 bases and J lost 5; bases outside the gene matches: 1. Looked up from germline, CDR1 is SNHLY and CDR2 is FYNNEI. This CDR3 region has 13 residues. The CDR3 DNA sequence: TGTGCCAGCAGTGGGACAGGGGGATATGGCTACACCTTC. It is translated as CASSGTGGYGYTF.

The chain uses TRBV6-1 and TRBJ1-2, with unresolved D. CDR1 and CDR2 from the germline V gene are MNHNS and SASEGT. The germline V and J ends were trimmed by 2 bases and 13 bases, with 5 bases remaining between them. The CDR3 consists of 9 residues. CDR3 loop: CASSEFLTF. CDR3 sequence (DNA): TGTGCCAGCAGTGAATTTCTCACCTTC.

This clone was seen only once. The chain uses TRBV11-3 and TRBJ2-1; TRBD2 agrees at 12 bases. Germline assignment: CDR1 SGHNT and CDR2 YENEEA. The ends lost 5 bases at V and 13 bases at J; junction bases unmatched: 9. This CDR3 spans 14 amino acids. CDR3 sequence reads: CASSTGLAGSYQFF. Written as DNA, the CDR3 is TGTGCCAGCAGCACGGGACTAGCGGGCTCCTACCAGTTCTTC.

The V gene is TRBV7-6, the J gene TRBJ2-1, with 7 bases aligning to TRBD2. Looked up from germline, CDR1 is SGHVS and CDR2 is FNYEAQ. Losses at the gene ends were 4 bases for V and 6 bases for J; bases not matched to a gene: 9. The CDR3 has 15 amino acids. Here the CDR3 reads CASSSPWGRGNEQFF. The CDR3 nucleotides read TGTGCCAGCAGCTCTCCCTGGGGGAGGGGCAATGAGCAGTTCTTC.

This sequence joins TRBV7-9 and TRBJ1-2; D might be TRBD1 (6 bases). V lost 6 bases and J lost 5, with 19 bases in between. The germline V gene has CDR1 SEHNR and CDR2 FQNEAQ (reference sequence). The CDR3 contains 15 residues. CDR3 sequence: CASRPSGTRLYGYTF. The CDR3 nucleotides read TGTGCCAGCAGACCTTCCGGGACACGGCTTTATGGCTACACCTTC.

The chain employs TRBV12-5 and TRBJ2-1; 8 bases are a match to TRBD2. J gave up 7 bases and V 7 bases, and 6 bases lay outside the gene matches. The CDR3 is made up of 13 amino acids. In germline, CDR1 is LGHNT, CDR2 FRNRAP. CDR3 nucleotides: TGTGCTAGTGTCCACGGGGGGGGTAATGAGCAGTTCTTC. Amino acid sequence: CASVHGGGNEQFF.

The CDR3 reads CASSLGRATQPQHF. The CDR3 DNA is TGTGCCAGCAGCTTGGGCAGGGCCACGCAGCCCCAGCATTTT. The chain carries TRBV5-6 and TRBJ1-5; D is possibly TRBD1 (5 bases). V lost 0 bases, J lost 7 bases, and 11 bases lay in between. Per the germline V gene, CDR1 is SGHDT and CDR2 is YYEEEE. This CDR3 spans 14 amino acids.

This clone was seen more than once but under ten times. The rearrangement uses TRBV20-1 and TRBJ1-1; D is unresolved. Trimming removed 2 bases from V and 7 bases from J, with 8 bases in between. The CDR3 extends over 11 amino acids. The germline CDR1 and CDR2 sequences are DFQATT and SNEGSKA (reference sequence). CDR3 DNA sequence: TGCAGTGCTAGATACGGGGTTGAAGCTTTCTTT. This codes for CSARYGVEAFF.

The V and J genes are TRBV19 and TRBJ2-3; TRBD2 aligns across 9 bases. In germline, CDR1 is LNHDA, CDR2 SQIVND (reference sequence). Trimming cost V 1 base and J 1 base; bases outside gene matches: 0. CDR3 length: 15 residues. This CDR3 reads CASSIVAGGTDTQYF. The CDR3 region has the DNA TGTGCCAGTAGTATAGTAGCGGGAGGCACAGATACGCAGTATTTT. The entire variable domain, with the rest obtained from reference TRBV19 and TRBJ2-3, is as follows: DGGITQSPKYLFRKEGQNVTLSCEQNLNHDAMYWYRQDPGQGLRLIYYSQIVNDFQKGDIAEGYSVSREKKESFPLTVTSAQKNPTAFYLCASSIVAGGTDTQYFGPGTRLTVL.

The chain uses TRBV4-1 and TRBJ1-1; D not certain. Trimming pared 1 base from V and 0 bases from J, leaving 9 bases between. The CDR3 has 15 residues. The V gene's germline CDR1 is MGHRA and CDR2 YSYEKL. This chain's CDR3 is CASSQVRSMNTEAFF. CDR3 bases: TGCGCCAGCAGCCAAGTTCGGTCCATGAACACTGAAGCTTTCTTT.

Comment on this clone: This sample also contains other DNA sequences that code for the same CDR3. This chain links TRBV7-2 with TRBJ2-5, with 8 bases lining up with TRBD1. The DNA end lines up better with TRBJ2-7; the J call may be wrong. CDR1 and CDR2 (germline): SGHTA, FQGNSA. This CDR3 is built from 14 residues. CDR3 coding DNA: TGTGCCAGCAGCTTAGTAGGACAGGGCTACGAGCAGTACTTC. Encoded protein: CASSLVGQGYEQYF.

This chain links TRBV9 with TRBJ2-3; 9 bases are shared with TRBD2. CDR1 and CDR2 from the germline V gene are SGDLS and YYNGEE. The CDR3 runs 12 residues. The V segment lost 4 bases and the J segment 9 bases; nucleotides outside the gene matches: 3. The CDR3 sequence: CASSLAGGTQYF. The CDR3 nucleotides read TGTGCCAGCAGCCTCGCGGGGGGGACGCAGTATTTT.

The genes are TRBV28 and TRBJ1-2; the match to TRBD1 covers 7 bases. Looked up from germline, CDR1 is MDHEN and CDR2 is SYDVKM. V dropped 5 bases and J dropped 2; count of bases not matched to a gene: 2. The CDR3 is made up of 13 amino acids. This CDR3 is CASSPGGNYGYTF. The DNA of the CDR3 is TGTGCCAGCAGTCCAGGGGGGAACTATGGCTACACCTTC.

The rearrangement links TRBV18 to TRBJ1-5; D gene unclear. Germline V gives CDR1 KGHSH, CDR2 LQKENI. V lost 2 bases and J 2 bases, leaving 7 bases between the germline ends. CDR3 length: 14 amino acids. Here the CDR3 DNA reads TGTGCCAGCTCACCAGAGTTTGGCAATCAGCCCCAGCATTTT. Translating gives CASSPEFGNQPQHF. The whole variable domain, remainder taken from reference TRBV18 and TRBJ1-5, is NAGVMQNPRHLVRRRGQEARLRCSPMKGHSHVYWYRQLPEEGLKFMVYLQKENIIDESGMPKERFSAEFPKEGPSILRIQQVVRGDSAAYFCASSPEFGNQPQHFGDGTRLSIL.

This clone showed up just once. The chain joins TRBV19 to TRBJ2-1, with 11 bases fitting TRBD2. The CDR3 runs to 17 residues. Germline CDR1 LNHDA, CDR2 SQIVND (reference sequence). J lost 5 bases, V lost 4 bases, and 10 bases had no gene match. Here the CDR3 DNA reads TGTGCCAGTAGTAGTCCTAGCGGGGGGTCCCATCACAATGAGCAGTTCTTC. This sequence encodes CASSSPSGGSHHNEQFF. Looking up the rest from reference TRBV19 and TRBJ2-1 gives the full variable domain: DGGITQSPKYLFRKEGQNVTLSCEQNLNHDAMYWYRQDPGQGLRLIYYSQIVNDFQKGDIAEGYSVSREKKESFPLTVTSAQKNPTAFYLCASSSPSGGSHHNEQFFGPGTRLTVL.

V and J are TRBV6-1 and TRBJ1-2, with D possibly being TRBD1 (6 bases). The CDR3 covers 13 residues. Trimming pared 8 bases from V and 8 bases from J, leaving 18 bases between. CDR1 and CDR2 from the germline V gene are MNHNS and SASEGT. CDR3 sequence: CASHSYRVGGYTF. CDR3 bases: TGTGCCAGCCATTCGTACAGGGTGGGAGGCTACACCTTC.